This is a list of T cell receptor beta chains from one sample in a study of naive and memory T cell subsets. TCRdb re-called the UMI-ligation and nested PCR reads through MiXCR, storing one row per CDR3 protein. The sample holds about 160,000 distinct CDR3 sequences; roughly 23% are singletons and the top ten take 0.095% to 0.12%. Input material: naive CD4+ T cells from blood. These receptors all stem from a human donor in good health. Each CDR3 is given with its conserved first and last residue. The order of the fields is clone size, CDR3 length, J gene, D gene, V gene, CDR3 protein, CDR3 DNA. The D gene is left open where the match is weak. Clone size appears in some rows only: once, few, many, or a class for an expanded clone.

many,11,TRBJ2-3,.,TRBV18,CASSITDTQYF,TGTGCCAGCTCGATCACAGATACGCAGTATTTT
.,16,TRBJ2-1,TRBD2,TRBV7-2,CASSFNPGLAGNEQFF,TGTGCCAGCAGCTTCAATCCGGGACTAGCGGGGAATGAGCAGTTCTTC
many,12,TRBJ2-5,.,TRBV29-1,CSAGRSQETQYF,TGCAGCGCTGGGAGAAGCCAAGAGACCCAGTACTTC
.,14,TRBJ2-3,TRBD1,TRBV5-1,CASSGDSSGDTQYF,TGCGCCAGCAGCGGGGACAGCTCTGGTGATACGCAGTATTTT
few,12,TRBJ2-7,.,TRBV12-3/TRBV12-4,CASSNRVREQYF,TGTGCCAGCAGCAACAGGGTGAGGGAGCAGTACTTC
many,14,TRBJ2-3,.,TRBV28,CASSFPLVAATQYF,TGTGCCAGCAGTTTCCCCCTTGTGGCGGCTACGCAGTATTTT
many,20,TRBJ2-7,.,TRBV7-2,CASSLWGRTMWVSGLPEQYF,TGTGCCAGCAGCTTATGGGGAAGAACAATGTGGGTCAGCGGCCTACCCGAGCAGTACTTC
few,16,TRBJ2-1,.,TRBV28,CASRPSRGGENNEQFF,TGTGCCAGCAGACCATCCAGGGGTGGGGAAAACAATGAGCAGTTCTTC
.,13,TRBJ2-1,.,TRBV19,CASSNQGGNEQFF,TGTGCCAGTAGTAATCAGGGCGGCAATGAGCAGTTCTTC
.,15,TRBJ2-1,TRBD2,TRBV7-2,CASSSRLAPYNEQFF,TGTGCCAGCAGCTCCCGACTAGCCCCCTACAATGAGCAGTTCTTC
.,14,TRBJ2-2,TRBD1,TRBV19,CASSRQGAIGELFF,TGTGCCAGTAGTCGGCAGGGGGCTATCGGGGAGCTGTTTTTT
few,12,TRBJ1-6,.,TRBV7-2,CASSYTEVALHF,TGTGCCAGCAGCTACACAGAGGTAGCCCTCCACTTT
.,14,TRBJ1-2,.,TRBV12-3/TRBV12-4,CASSVSMGLYGYTF,TGTGCCAGCAGTGTAAGCATGGGTCTCTATGGCTACACCTTC
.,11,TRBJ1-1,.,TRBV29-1,CSVVMNTEAFF,TGCAGCGTTGTAATGAACACTGAAGCTTTCTTT
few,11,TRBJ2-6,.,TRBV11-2,CACSGANVLTF,TGTGCCTGCTCTGGGGCCAACGTCCTGACTTTC
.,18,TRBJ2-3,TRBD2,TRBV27,CASSSSLRLAGGTDTQYF,TGTGCCAGCAGTTCTAGCCTCCGACTAGCTGGGGGCACAGATACGCAGTATTTT
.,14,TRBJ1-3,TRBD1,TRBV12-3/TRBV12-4,CASSLRDSGNTIYF,TGTGCCAGCAGTCTAAGGGACAGTGGAAACACCATATATTTT
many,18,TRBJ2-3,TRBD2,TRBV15,CATSRDLWREGMADTQYF,TGTGCCACCAGCAGAGATCTCTGGCGGGAGGGGATGGCAGATACGCAGTATTTT
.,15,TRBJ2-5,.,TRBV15,CATSRDGQGRETQYF,TGTGCCACCAGCAGAGATGGGCAGGGAAGGGAGACCCAGTACTTC
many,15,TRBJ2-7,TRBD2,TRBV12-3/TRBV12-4,CASSPGLAGAYEQYF,TGTGCCAGCAGCCCTGGACTAGCGGGAGCCTACGAGCAGTACTTC
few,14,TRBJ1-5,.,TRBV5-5,CASSSQINNQPQHF,TGTGCCAGCAGCTCGCAGATAAACAATCAGCCCCAGCATTTT
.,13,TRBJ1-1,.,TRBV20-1,CSAPIGVGTEAFF,TGCAGTGCCCCTATTGGGGTTGGCACTGAAGCTTTCTTT
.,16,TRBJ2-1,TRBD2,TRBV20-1,CSAKPPLAGVDNEQFF,TGCAGTGCTAAGCCCCCTCTAGCGGGAGTAGACAATGAGCAGTTCTTC